The 9 T cell receptor beta chains below were found in one sample sequenced in a study of T-cell memory formation after mild COVID-19 (dated by TCRdb to 2020 to 2023). Library prep was done by 5' RACE. The instrument was an Illumina NovaSeq 6000. The public reads were reanalyzed by TCRdb: fastp trimming at Q25, MiXCR alignment, in-frame beta chains only. All rows with the same CDR3 protein become a single entry with the most common DNA and genes. The table for this sample lists some 290,000 distinct CDR3 sequences; roughly 17% of them were counted only once. In total, the top ten clones hold roughly 24% of the sample. The sequencing sample was made of PBMCs or a T cell subset sorted from them (not recorded which). The receptors come from a man between 18 and 29 years old who had mild COVID-19 (a few samples of this study predate the infection). The sample titles of this study are shuffled in the database, so cell type and time point are left out; the donor was told from shared clones.

This clonotype has just a few counts. V is TRBV5-6 and J is TRBJ2-7, with 8 bases aligning to TRBD2. The CDR3 is 13 residues long. V lost 4 bases to trimming and J lost 3 bases; unmatched junction nucleotides: 3. Per the germline V gene, CDR1 is SGHDT and CDR2 is YYEEEE. In nucleotides, the CDR3 is TGTGCCAGCAGCCGACTAGCGTACTACGAGCAGTACGTC. It specifies CASSRLAYYEQYV.

The chain combines TRBV6-2 or TRBV6-3 with TRBJ2-7; no definite D call. CDR3 length: 17 amino acids. Germline V gene data show CDR1 as MNHEY and CDR2 as SVGEGT. The V gene lost 0 bases and the J gene lost 4 bases, with 19 bases spanning the gap. For the CDR3, the DNA is TGTGCCAGCAGTTACTCGATAGGGAAGACTTCTCCGTACGAGCAGTACGTC. Translation: CASSYSIGKTSPYEQYV.

This chain joins TRBV6-5 and TRBJ1-6; 9 bases map to TRBD1. V gave up 2 bases and J gave up 11 bases; unmatched junction bases: 4. This CDR3 is built from 14 residues. Germline assignment: CDR1 MNHEY and CDR2 SVGAGI. The CDR3 DNA follows: TGTGCCAGCAGTTACGACGGGACAGGGACACCCCTCCACTTT. This gives the protein CASSYDGTGTPLHF.

Only a few counts were recorded for this clonotype. The chain links TRBV7-9 to TRBJ1-1; D unresolved. CDR1 is SEHNR, CDR2 FQNEAQ, per germline (reference sequence). The CDR3 is 11 residues long. The V end lost 5 bases, the J end lost 7 bases, and 8 bases lay between the germline ends. The CDR3 protein is CASSAPHEAFF. The DNA for the CDR3 is TGTGCCAGCAGCGCCCCCCATGAAGCTTTCTTT. Together with reference TRBV7-9 and TRBJ1-1, the CDR3 gives the full variable domain: DTGVSQNPRHKITKRGQNVTFRCDPISEHNRLYWYRQTLGQGPEFLTYFQNEAQLEKSRLLSDRFSAERPKGSFSTLEIQRTEQGDSAMYLCASSAPHEAFFGQGTRLTVV.

There are a few counts of this clonotype. The chain is built from TRBV7-9 and TRBJ1-6; D may be TRBD1 (6 bases). This CDR3 region has 12 residues. Germline V gene lookup returns CDR1 SEHNR and CDR2 FQNEAQ (reference sequence). Trimming took off 8 bases at V and 8 bases at J, with 10 bases between the two ends. The CDR3 loop is CASGPGDSPLHF. CDR3 sequence (DNA): TGTGCCAGCGGACCAGGGGATTCACCCCTCCACTTT. The whole variable domain, remainder taken from reference TRBV7-9 and TRBJ1-6, is DTGVSQNPRHKITKRGQNVTFRCDPISEHNRLYWYRQTLGQGPEFLTYFQNEAQLEKSRLLSDRFSAERPKGSFSTLEIQRTEQGDSAMYLCASGPGDSPLHFGNGTRLTVT.

This clonotype was recorded a few times. The rearrangement links TRBV5-1 to TRBJ1-2; the D gene is possibly TRBD1 (6 bases). Between the trimmed V and J ends, which lost 0 bases and 6 bases, there was a span of 12 bases. The CDR3 loop spans 14 amino acids. The germline CDR1 and CDR2 sequences are SGHRS and YFSETQ. The CDR3 loop reads CASSLELGADGYTF. For the CDR3, the DNA is TGCGCCAGCAGCTTGGAATTGGGGGCGGATGGCTACACCTTC.

The rearrangement uses TRBV24-1 and TRBJ2-1; TRBD2 matches at 8 bases. Germline loops: CDR1 KGHDR, CDR2 SFDVKD. After removal of 4 bases from V and 8 bases from J, the junction contained 6 bases not matched to a gene. The length of the CDR3 is 14 residues. The CDR3 region has the DNA TGTGCCACCAGTGACCCGCGGGGGGCGGATGAGCAGTTCTTC. The encoded protein is CATSDPRGADEQFF.

This chain uses TRBV6-5 with TRBJ1-1; D is ambiguous. Trimming took 6 bases from V and 7 from J, leaving 15 bases between them. CDR1 and CDR2 from the germline V gene are MNHEY and SVGAGI. The CDR3 is 13 residues long. The DNA of the CDR3 is TGTGCCAGCAGACGACCTGGCGACCTTGAAGCTTTCTTT. Translation: CASRRPGDLEAFF.

The chain is built from TRBV4-2 and TRBJ2-7, with D tentatively TRBD1 (5 bases). Germline V gene sequence: CDR1 LGHNA, CDR2 YNFKEQ. The CDR3 is made up of 13 amino acids. V lost 2 bases, J lost 6 bases, and 11 bases lay in between. CDR3 nucleotide sequence: TGTGCCAGCAGCCAACCTCAGGGTTTCGAGCAGTACGTC. Protein: CASSQPQGFEQYV.